The 32 T cell receptor beta chains reported below all come from one sample, sequenced in a study of blood T cell repertoires in COVID-19. This table comes from immunoSEQ multiplex PCR, and its TCRdb copy is limited to in-frame clones, with some not included. The table includes roughly 110,000 clones, 71% detected once. Material for sequencing was peripheral blood. These receptors were collected from a human donor with acute or convalescent COVID-19. The donor label of this sample is uncertain.

This clone was picked up a small number of times. V is TRBV7-9 and J is TRBJ2-3, with 8 bases lining up with TRBD2. The CDR3 covers 16 residues. Germline assignment: CDR1 SEHNR and CDR2 FQNEAQ (reference sequence). J lost 3 bases, V lost 5 bases, and 10 bases had no gene match. CDR3 residues: CASSRAVVAGTDTQYF. For the CDR3, the DNA is TGTGCCAGCAGCCGCGCCGTGGTAGCGGGGACAGATACGCAGTATTTT.

This chain links TRBV2 with TRBJ2-3; 8 bases are shared with TRBD1. Germline values: CDR1 SNHLY, CDR2 FYNNEI. J was trimmed by 1 base and V by 6 bases; bases with no gene match: 0. This CDR3 has 13 residues. CDR3 nucleotides: TGTGCCAGCAGGGGACAGGGCACAGATACGCAGTATTTT. Protein: CASRGQGTDTQYF.

This clone appeared a single time. The V call is TRBV20-1, the J call TRBJ1-2, with D hard to call. This CDR3 is 11 amino acids long. Deletions cut 6 bases from V and 5 bases from J, with 10 bases between. Germline V gene lookup returns CDR1 DFQATT and CDR2 SNEGSKA (reference sequence). CDR3 loop: CSAPGSYGYTF. The CDR3 DNA follows: TGCAGTGCCCCGGGATCTTATGGCTACACCTTC.

The rearrangement links TRBV5-1 to TRBJ2-5, with 8 bases that match TRBD2. This CDR3 comprises 14 residues. V trimming: 3 bases; J trimming: 8 bases; junction bases outside the gene matches: 9. Germline loops: CDR1 SGHRS, CDR2 YFSETQ. CDR3 loop: CASSSTGGERTQYF. The CDR3 bases are TGCGCCAGCAGCTCGACCGGGGGGGAGCGAACCCAGTACTTC.

The V and J genes are TRBV10-3 and TRBJ2-5; D uncertain. V dropped 5 bases and J dropped 0 bases, with 4 bases sitting between them. The CDR3 runs 12 residues. CDR1 is ENHRY and CDR2 is SYGVKD in the germline V gene. The CDR3 loop is CAISLNQETQYF. CDR3 bases: TGTGCCATCAGTCTAAACCAAGAGACCCAGTACTTC.

The J gene is TRBJ2-1, the V gene TRBV27; maybe TRBD1 (6 bases). Trimming took off 6 bases at V and 2 bases at J, with 14 bases between the two ends. This CDR3 is 15 amino acids long. Per the germline V gene, CDR1 is MNHEY and CDR2 is SMNVEV (reference sequence). The CDR3 nucleotides read TGTGCCAGCAGCCCGGGGACACCTACCTACAATGAGCAGTTCTTC. Translating gives CASSPGTPTYNEQFF.

This chain uses TRBV2 with TRBJ2-1; 7 positions agree with TRBD1. The CDR3 contains 14 residues. V lost 4 bases to trimming and J lost 1 base; unmatched junction nucleotides: 1. Germline-derived CDR1 and CDR2 are SNHLY and FYNNEI. CDR3 loop: CASSGDRSYNEQFF. Here the CDR3 DNA reads TGTGCCAGCAGTGGGGACAGATCCTACAATGAGCAGTTCTTC.

J is TRBJ2-1 and V is TRBV5-4, with D uncertain. CDR3 length: 16 amino acids. CDR1 and CDR2 from the germline V gene are SGHNT and YYREEE (reference sequence). Trimming shortened V by 6 bases and J by 5 bases, and 21 bases separated the two germline ends. The CDR3 DNA is TGTGCCAGCACCATTCCGGGTCCCCCTGCCCACAATGAGCAGTTCTTC. This sequence encodes CASTIPGPPAHNEQFF.

The J gene is TRBJ1-2, the V gene TRBV7-8, with TRBD1 identical over 8 bases. This CDR3 has 15 residues. Unmatched junction bases numbered 9, after V lost 4 bases and J lost 5 bases. Germline V gene data show CDR1 as SGHVS and CDR2 as FQNEAQ. The CDR3 loop is CASSSTGGLGYGYTF. DNA for the CDR3: TGTGCCAGCAGCTCTACAGGGGGACTTGGATATGGCTACACCTTC.

The chain couples TRBV6-6 to TRBJ1-3, with TRBD1 matching over 7 bases. The ends lost 6 bases at V and 2 bases at J; junction bases unmatched: 7. Germline V gene sequence: CDR1 MNHNY, CDR2 SVGAGI (reference sequence). This CDR3 is built from 15 residues. DNA of the CDR3: TGTGCCAGCAGGAGCGACAGGGTCCCTGGAAACACCATATATTTT. As protein: CASRSDRVPGNTIYF.

The V call is TRBV6-5, the J call TRBJ2-7; no clear D gene. Germline V lookup: CDR1 MNHEY, CDR2 SVGAGI. Between the trimmed V and J ends, which lost 3 bases and 0 bases, there was a span of 12 bases. This CDR3 region has 15 residues. CDR3 nucleotide sequence: TGTGCCAGCAGTTATTTACACAGAACCTCCTACGAGCAGTACGTC. Its protein product is CASSYLHRTSYEQYV.

The V gene is TRBV6-6, the J gene TRBJ2-7, with 7 bases identical to TRBD1. In germline, CDR1 is MNHNY, CDR2 SVGAGI (reference sequence). The ends lost 5 bases at V and 5 bases at J; junction bases unmatched: 18. CDR3 length: 17 residues. The CDR3 sequence: CASSPVLISGTEDEQYV. The DNA for the CDR3 is TGTGCCAGCAGTCCCGTTTTGATCTCCGGGACAGAAGACGAGCAGTACGTC.

The rearrangement joins TRBV5-1 to TRBJ2-1, with TRBD2 as a possible D gene (5 bases). V was shortened by 0 bases and J by 5 bases, with 18 bases between the two germline ends. The germline gives CDR1 SGHRS, CDR2 YFSETQ. The CDR3 consists of 17 residues. The DNA for the CDR3 is TGCGCCAGCAGCTTGGGTGGGAGCACACCTTTCCACAATGAGCAGTTCTTC. It translates to CASSLGGSTPFHNEQFF.

This clone was seen only once. The chain carries TRBV28 and TRBJ1-1, with D possibly being TRBD1 (5 bases). Per the germline V gene, CDR1 is MDHEN and CDR2 is SYDVKM. Trimming took 3 bases from V and 7 from J, leaving 12 bases between them. The CDR3 consists of 13 residues. The CDR3 region has the DNA TGTGCCAGCAGTTTCCTGGAACAGGTTGAAGCTTTCTTT. Translation: CASSFLEQVEAFF. Combining the CDR3 with reference TRBV28 and TRBJ1-1 gives the whole variable domain DVKVTQSSRYLVKRTGEKVFLECVQDMDHENMFWYRQDPGLGLRLIYFSYDVKMKEKGDIPEGYSVSREKKERFSLILESASTNQTSMYLCASSFLEQVEAFFGQGTRLTVV.

This chain uses TRBV18 with TRBJ2-3, with TRBD2 as a possible D gene (5 bases). The germline CDR1 and CDR2 sequences are KGHSH and LQKENI. The CDR3 is 14 residues long. V shed 3 bases and J shed 6 bases, with 13 bases lying between them. Here the CDR3 reads CASSPREGWDTQYF. The CDR3 nucleotides read TGTGCCAGCTCACCCCGAGAGGGATGGGATACGCAGTATTTT.

This chain joins TRBV28 and TRBJ2-7, with 10 bases matching TRBD1. The CDR3 sequence is 14 residues long. Trimming at V came to 7 bases and at J to 2 bases, leaving 5 bases not matched to a gene. The germline CDR1 and CDR2 sequences are MDHEN and SYDVKM. CDR3 region: CASNEGQGTYEQYF. The CDR3 bases are TGTGCCAGCAATGAGGGACAGGGGACCTACGAGCAGTACTTC.

This chain joins TRBV7-6 and TRBJ2-5; the D gene is possibly TRBD2 (6 bases). CDR1 and CDR2 (germline): SGHVS, FNYEAQ. Trimming took off 3 bases at V and 5 bases at J, with 10 bases between the two ends. This CDR3 has 13 amino acids. CDR3 coding DNA: TGTGCCAGCAGCTTTTCTGGAGGGGAGACCCAGTACTTC. Protein product: CASSFSGGETQYF. The full variable domain, with the rest looked up from reference TRBV7-6 and TRBJ2-5, is GAGVSQSPRYKVTKRGQDVALRCDPISGHVSLYWYRQALGQGPEFLTYFNYEAQQDKSGLPNDRFSAERPEGSISTLTIQRTEQRDSAMYRCASSFSGGETQYFGPGTRLLVL.

The chain recombines TRBV5-1 with TRBJ2-5; 8 bases fit TRBD2. The V segment lost 2 bases and the J segment 7 bases; nucleotides outside the gene matches: 7. This CDR3 comprises 14 residues. Germline CDR1 and CDR2: SGHRS and YFSETQ. CDR3: CASSLAGELVTQYF. As DNA, the CDR3 is TGCGCCAGCAGCTTAGCGGGGGAGCTTGTGACCCAGTACTTC. Using reference TRBV5-1 and TRBJ2-5 for the parts outside the CDR3, the full variable domain is KAGVTQTPRYLIKTRGQQVTLSCSPISGHRSVSWYQQTPGQGLQFLFEYFSETQRNKGNFPGRFSGRQFSNSRSEMNVSTLELGDSALYLCASSLAGELVTQYFGPGTRLLVL.

This chain joins TRBV5-6 and TRBJ2-3, with 8 bases matching TRBD2. The germline gives CDR1 SGHDT, CDR2 YYEEEE. The trim removed 2 bases at V and 4 bases at J, leaving 6 bases unmatched. The CDR3 has 15 residues. Here the CDR3 DNA reads TGTGCCAGCAGCTTAGGGAGCGGGGGAGCAGATACGCAGTATTTT. Amino acids: CASSLGSGGADTQYF. Full variable domain (missing parts from reference TRBV5-6 and TRBJ2-3): DAGVTQSPTHLIKTRGQQVTLRCSPKSGHDTVSWYQQALGQGPQFIFQYYEEEERQRGNFPDRFSGHQFPNYSSELNVNALLLGDSALYLCASSLGSGGADTQYFGPGTRLTVL.

The chain employs TRBV4-1 and TRBJ2-5; D remains unclear. This CDR3 has 15 residues. Germline values: CDR1 MGHRA, CDR2 YSYEKL. Trimming took 0 bases from V and 4 from J, leaving 12 bases between them. The CDR3 nucleotides read TGCGCCAGCAGCCAAGATAGCAGTTGGGTAGAGACCCAGTACTTC. Translated, it gives CASSQDSSWVETQYF.

The chain carries TRBV10-3 and TRBJ1-1; 10 bases align to TRBD1. Germline CDR1 is ENHRY and CDR2 is SYGVKD. J was trimmed by 8 bases and V by 0 bases; bases with no gene match: 6. This CDR3 contains 15 residues. CDR3 nucleotides: TGTGCCATCAGTGAGTCGGGACAGGGGCCAGGGGAAGCTTTCTTT. It specifies CAISESGQGPGEAFF.

This clone was observed once. The chain employs TRBV3-1 (or the pseudogene TRBV3-2) and TRBJ1-1; possibly TRBD1 for D (5 bases). Germline CDR1 is LGHDT and CDR2 is YNNKEL (reference sequence). CDR3 length: 18 residues. The V end was cut by 1 base, the J end by 0 bases, with 18 bases between. Here the CDR3 DNA reads TGTGCCAGCAGCCAAGGTGCGGGGCGCGGACCGTTGAACACTGAAGCTTTCTTT. This codes for CASSQGAGRGPLNTEAFF.

J is TRBJ1-5 and V is TRBV19, with D perhaps matching TRBD1 (6 bases). The CDR3 contains 15 residues. Germline V gives CDR1 LNHDA, CDR2 SQIVND (reference sequence). Trimming stripped 5 bases from V and 7 bases from J, with 18 bases between. The CDR3 nucleotides read TGTGCCAGTAGTGTTCCGGGACAAGTATCACAGCCCCAGCATTTT. Translation: CASSVPGQVSQPQHF.

The chain recombines TRBV7-8 with TRBJ2-7, with 8 bases identical to TRBD2. The CDR3 sequence is 13 residues long. Germline assignment: CDR1 SGHVS and CDR2 FQNEAQ. The CDR3: CASSLSGSGAPWV. DNA for the CDR3: TGTGCCAGCAGCCTAAGTGGTAGCGGGGCACCTTGGGTC.

This chain's CDR3 is CASSHPYDRKYTF. DNA of the CDR3: TGTGCCAGCAGCCACCCCTACGACAGGAAATACACCTTC. This chain uses TRBV27 with TRBJ1-2; D may be TRBD1 (6 bases). This CDR3 contains 13 residues. Trimming removed 6 bases at V and 11 bases at J, with 19 bases between. The germline gives CDR1 MNHEY, CDR2 SMNVEV (reference sequence).

The genes are TRBV5-4 and TRBJ1-2, with 8 bases aligning to TRBD1. The trim removed 4 bases at V and 7 bases at J, leaving 6 bases unmatched. Germline CDR1 is SGHNT and CDR2 is YYREEE (reference sequence). The CDR3 spans 13 residues. CDR3 sequence reads: CASSIQGVSGYTF. In DNA form, the CDR3 reads TGTGCCAGCAGCATACAGGGGGTGAGTGGCTACACCTTC.

The chain recombines TRBV4-1 with TRBJ1-1; tentatively, D is TRBD1 (6 bases). V lost 4 bases and J lost 1, with 19 bases in between. The CDR3 spans 17 residues. Germline V gene sequence: CDR1 MGHRA, CDR2 YSYEKL. The CDR3 nucleotides are TGCGCCAGCAGCCGGGGGGGGCTGGTTAGGGAGAACACTGAAGCTTTCTTT. This gives the protein CASSRGGLVRENTEAFF.

The chain joins TRBV2 to TRBJ2-6; D ambiguous. CDR1 and CDR2 (germline): SNHLY, FYNNEI. The CDR3 totals 14 residues. Trimming left V 11 bases short and J 0 bases short, with 11 bases between. The chain's CDR3 is CAGCRVSGANVLTF. CDR3 in DNA: TGTGCCGGTTGTCGCGTCTCTGGGGCCAACGTCCTGACTTTC.

In its sample, this clone was seen once. The J gene is TRBJ2-5, the V gene TRBV11-2, with TRBD1 identical over 8 bases. The CDR3 runs to 15 residues. Germline loops: CDR1 SGHAT, CDR2 FQNNGV. V lost 5 bases and J lost 5; bases outside the gene matches: 10. CDR3 in amino acids: CASSLGQGRGETQYF. The DNA of the CDR3 is TGTGCCAGCAGCCTCGGACAGGGAAGGGGGGAGACCCAGTACTTC.

This clone has at least ten counts. The CDR3 spells CASSPASGGGPNTGELFF. The CDR3 coding sequence is TGTGCCAGCAGCCCGGCTAGCGGCGGGGGTCCGAACACCGGGGAGCTGTTTTTT. V usage is TRBV11-3 and J usage is TRBJ2-2; 7 nucleotides agree with TRBD2. The CDR3 sequence is 18 residues long. With 5 bases clipped from V and 0 bases from J, the junction kept 12 bases outside the gene matches. The V gene's germline CDR1 is SGHNT and CDR2 YENEEA.

This clone was seen a single time. The chain employs TRBV11-2 and TRBJ2-5; D call uncertain. Germline CDR1 and CDR2: SGHAT and FQNNGV. The V and J ends lost 5 bases and 4 bases respectively, with 5 bases between them. The CDR3 has 11 amino acids. CDR3 DNA sequence: TGTGCCAGCAGCGTCCGAGAGACCCAGTACTTC. Translation: CASSVRETQYF.

The rearrangement uses TRBV6-5 and TRBJ1-2; 8 positions match TRBD1. The J segment lost 0 bases and the V segment lost 7 bases, leaving 4 bases of the junction unmatched. The CDR3 is 14 amino acids. The germline V gene encodes CDR1 MNHEY and CDR2 SVGAGI. This chain's CDR3 is CASIGQGSNYGYTF. The CDR3 DNA is TGTGCCAGCATTGGACAGGGTTCTAACTATGGCTACACCTTC.